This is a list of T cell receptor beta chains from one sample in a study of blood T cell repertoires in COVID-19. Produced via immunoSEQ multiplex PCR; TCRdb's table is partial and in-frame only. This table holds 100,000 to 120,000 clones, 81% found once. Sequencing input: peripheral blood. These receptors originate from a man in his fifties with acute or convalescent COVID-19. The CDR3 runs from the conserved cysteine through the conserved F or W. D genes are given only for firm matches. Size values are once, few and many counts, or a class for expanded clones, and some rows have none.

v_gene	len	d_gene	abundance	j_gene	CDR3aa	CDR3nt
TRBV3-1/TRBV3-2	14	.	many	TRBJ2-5	CASSQAVRGGTQYF	TGTGCCAGCAGCCAAGCCGTGAGGGGAGGGACCCAGTACTTC
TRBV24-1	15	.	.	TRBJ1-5	CATSDNGRPDQPQHF	TGTGCCACCAGTGATAATGGCAGGCCCGATCAGCCCCAGCATTTT
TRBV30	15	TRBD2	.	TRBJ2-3	CAWARGGEDTDTQYF	TGTGCCTGGGCTCGCGGGGGGGAGGACACAGATACGCAGTATTTT
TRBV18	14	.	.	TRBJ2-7	CASSPVATAYEQYF	TGTGCCAGCTCACCAGTTGCGACAGCTTACGAGCAGTACTTC
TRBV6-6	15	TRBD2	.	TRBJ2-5	CASSYTGTRAETQYF	TGTGCCAGCAGTTACACAGGGACTAGGGCAGAGACCCAGTACTTC
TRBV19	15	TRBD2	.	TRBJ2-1	CASSIYGERGTEQFF	TGTGCCAGTAGTATTTACGGGGAGCGGGGGACTGAGCAGTTCTTC
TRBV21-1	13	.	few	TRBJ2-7	CARYRQVTYEQYF	TGTGCCAGGTACCGACAGGTTACCTACGAGCAGTACTTC
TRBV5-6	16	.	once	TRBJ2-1	CASSLAGYGSYNEQFF	TGTGCCAGCAGCTTGGCAGGGTACGGGTCCTACAATGAGCAGTTCTTC
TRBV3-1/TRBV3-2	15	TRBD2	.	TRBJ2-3	CASSPRGGPSDTQYF	TGTGCCAGCAGCCCGCGGGGGGGCCCGTCAGATACGCAGTATTTT
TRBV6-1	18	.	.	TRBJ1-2	CASSEVGNLGRRGLRYTF	TGTGCCAGCAGTGAAGTGGGGAACCTTGGGAGACGGGGGTTGCGCTACACCTTC
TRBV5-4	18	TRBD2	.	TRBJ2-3	CASSFGTSGGPSTDTQYF	TGTGCCAGCAGCTTTGGGACTAGCGGGGGGCCTAGCACAGATACGCAGTATTTT
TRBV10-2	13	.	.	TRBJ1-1	CASSESRATEAFF	TGCGCCAGCAGTGAGTCGAGGGCAACTGAAGCTTTCTTT
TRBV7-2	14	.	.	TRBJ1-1	CASSLDGGWTEAFF	TGTGCCAGCAGCCTAGACGGGGGTTGGACTGAAGCTTTCTTT
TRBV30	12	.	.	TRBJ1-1	CAWSVRILEAFF	TGTGCCTGGAGTGTTAGAATCCTTGAAGCTTTCTTT
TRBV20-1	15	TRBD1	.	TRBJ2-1	CSASHPGQGGNEQFF	TGCAGTGCAAGTCACCCGGGACAGGGGGGCAATGAGCAGTTCTTC
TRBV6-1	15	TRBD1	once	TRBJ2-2	CASSERRQGLRELFF	TGTGCCAGCAGTGAGAGGCGACAGGGCCTCCGGGAGCTGTTTTTT
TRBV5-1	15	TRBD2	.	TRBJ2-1	CASSSLAGGLPEQFF	TGCGCCAGCAGCTCACTAGCGGGGGGCCTGCCTGAGCAGTTCTTC
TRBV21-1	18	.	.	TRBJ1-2	CASSKITETGLFNYGYTF	TGTGCCAGCAGCAAAATCACCGAAACAGGGCTTTTTAACTATGGCTACACCTTC
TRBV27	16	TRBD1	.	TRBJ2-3	CASSHGQGVIADTQYF	TGTGCCAGCAGTCACGGACAGGGGGTCATCGCAGATACGCAGTATTTT
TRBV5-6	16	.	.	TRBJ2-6	CASSLMQGNGANVLTF	TGTGCCAGCAGCTTGATGCAGGGGAACGGGGCCAACGTCCTGACTTTC
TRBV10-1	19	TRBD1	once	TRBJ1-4	CASSESGSGGGWTNEKLFF	TGCGCCAGCAGTGAGTCCGGGTCAGGGGGCGGATGGACTAATGAAAAACTGTTTTTT
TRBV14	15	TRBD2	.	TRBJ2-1	CASSHGTSGNFKQFF	TGTGCCAGCAGCCATGGGACTAGCGGCAACTTTAAGCAGTTCTTC
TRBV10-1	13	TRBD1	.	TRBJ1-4	CARTNRGREKLFF	TGCGCCAGGACAAACAGGGGTAGAGAAAAACTGTTTTTT
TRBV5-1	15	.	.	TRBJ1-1	CASSLGPMSNTEAFF	TGCGCCAGCAGCTTGGGTCCAATGTCAAACACTGAAGCTTTCTTT
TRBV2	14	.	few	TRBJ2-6	CASSAYSGANVLTF	TGTGCCAGCAGTGCTTACTCTGGGGCCAACGTCCTGACTTTC
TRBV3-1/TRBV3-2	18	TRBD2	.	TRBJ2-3	CASSQDGLAGAGKDTQYF	TGTGCCAGCAGCCAAGACGGCCTAGCGGGGGCTGGTAAAGATACGCAGTATTTT
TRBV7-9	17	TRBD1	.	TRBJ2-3	CASSFVLTGRNLDTQYF	TGTGCCAGCAGCTTTGTTTTGACAGGGAGAAATCTAGATACGCAGTATTTT
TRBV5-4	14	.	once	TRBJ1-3	CASSFWGAGNTIYF	TGTGCCAGCAGCTTCTGGGGCGCAGGAAACACCATATATTTT
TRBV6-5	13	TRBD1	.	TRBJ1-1	CASSLTGMTEAFF	TGTGCCAGCAGTTTGACAGGGATGACTGAAGCTTTCTTT
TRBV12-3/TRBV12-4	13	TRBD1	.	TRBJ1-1	CASSLQGRAEAFF	TGTGCCAGTAGTTTACAGGGGAGGGCTGAAGCTTTCTTT
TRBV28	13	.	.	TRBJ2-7	CASCDRGGYEQYF	TGTGCCAGTTGTGACAGGGGAGGGTACGAGCAGTACTTC
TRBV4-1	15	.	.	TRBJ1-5	CASSRGLNLWGPQHF	TGCGCCAGCAGCCGGGGACTTAATCTGTGGGGGCCCCAGCATTTT
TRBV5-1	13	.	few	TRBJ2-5	CASSLGGGETQYF	TGCGCCAGCAGCTTGGGAGGGGGAGAGACCCAGTACTTC
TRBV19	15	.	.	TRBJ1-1	CASSIFAGASTEAFF	TGTGCCAGTAGTATTTTCGCAGGGGCCAGTACTGAAGCTTTCTTT
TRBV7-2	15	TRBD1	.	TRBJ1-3	CASSTGQGAWNTIYF	TGTGCCAGCAGCACCGGACAGGGGGCGTGGAACACCATATATTTT
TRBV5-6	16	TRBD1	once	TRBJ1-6	CASSQQGRTYNSPLHF	TGTGCCAGCAGCCAACAGGGGAGGACCTATAATTCACCCCTCCACTTT
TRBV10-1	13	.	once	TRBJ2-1	CASSGDFYNEQFF	TGCGCCAGCAGTGGGGACTTCTACAATGAGCAGTTCTTC
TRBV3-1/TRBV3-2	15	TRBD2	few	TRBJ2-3	CASRPSGGAGDTQYF	TGTGCCAGCAGGCCTAGCGGGGGGGCCGGAGATACGCAGTATTTT
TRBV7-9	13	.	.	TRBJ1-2	CASSLAGAHGYTF	TGTGCCAGCAGCTTAGCAGGGGCCCATGGCTACACCTTC
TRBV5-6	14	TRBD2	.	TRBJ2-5	CASSSRGYKETQYF	TGTGCCAGCAGCTCGCGGGGGTACAAAGAGACCCAGTACTTC
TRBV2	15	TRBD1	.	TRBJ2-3	CASSAWTGLTDTQYF	TGTGCCAGCAGTGCATGGACAGGGTTGACAGATACGCAGTATTTT
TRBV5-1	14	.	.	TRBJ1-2	CASSLAAQDYGYTF	TGCGCCAGCAGCTTGGCAGCCCAGGACTATGGCTACACCTTC
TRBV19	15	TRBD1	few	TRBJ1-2	CASSIDGTGSYGYTF	TGTGCCAGTAGTATAGATGGGACAGGGTCATATGGCTACACCTTC
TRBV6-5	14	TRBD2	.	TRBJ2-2	CASSYRGGTGELFF	TGTGCCAGCAGTTACCGGGGGGGAACCGGGGAGCTGTTTTTT
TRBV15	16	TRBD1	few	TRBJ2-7	CATSRVGGQGVYEQYF	TGTGCCACCAGCAGAGTTGGCGGACAGGGGGTCTACGAGCAGTACTTC
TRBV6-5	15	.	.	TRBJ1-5	CATTLSAQGHQPQHF	TGTGCCACTACATTGTCGGCCCAGGGTCATCAGCCCCAGCATTTT
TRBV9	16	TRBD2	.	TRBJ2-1	CASSVGGGTSYNEQFF	TGTGCCAGCAGCGTAGGCGGGGGGACCTCCTACAATGAGCAGTTCTTC
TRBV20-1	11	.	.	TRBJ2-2	CSVYNTGELFF	TGCAGCGTATATAACACCGGGGAGCTGTTTTTT
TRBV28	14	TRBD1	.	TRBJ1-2	CASSAGTGSYGYTF	TGTGCCAGCAGTGCAGGGACAGGGAGCTATGGCTACACCTTC
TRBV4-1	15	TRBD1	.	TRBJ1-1	CASSTGQGSRSEAFF	TGCGCCAGCAGCACGGGACAGGGCTCCCGTAGCGAAGCTTTCTTT
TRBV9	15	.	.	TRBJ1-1	CASSPLDRVNTEAFF	TGTGCCAGCAGCCCACTCGACCGGGTGAACACTGAAGCTTTCTTT
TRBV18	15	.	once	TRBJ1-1	CASSPLGPTNTEAFF	TGTGCCAGCTCACCACTTGGGCCTACGAACACTGAAGCTTTCTTT
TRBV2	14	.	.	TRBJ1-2	CASSLGGIDYGYTF	TGTGCCAGCAGTTTGGGAGGGATAGACTATGGCTACACCTTC